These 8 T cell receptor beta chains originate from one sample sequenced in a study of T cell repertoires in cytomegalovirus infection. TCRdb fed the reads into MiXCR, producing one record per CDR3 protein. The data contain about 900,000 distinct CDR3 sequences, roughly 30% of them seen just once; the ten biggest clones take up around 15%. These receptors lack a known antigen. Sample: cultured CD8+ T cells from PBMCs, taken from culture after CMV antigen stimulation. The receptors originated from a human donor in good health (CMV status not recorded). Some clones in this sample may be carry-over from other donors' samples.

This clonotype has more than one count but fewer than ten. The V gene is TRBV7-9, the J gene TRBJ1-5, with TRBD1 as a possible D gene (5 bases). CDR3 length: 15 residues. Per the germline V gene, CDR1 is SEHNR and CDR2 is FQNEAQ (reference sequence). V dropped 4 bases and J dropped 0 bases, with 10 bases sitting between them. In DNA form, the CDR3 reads TGTGCCAGCAGCTGGGGCATTTATAGCAATCAGCCCCAGCATTTT. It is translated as CASSWGIYSNQPQHF.

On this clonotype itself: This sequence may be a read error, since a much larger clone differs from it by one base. The DNA for the CDR3 is TGCGCCAGCAGCCGCCTAGCTGGCGGGACTCAAGAGACCCAGTACTTC. Protein product: CASSRLAGGTQETQYF. The chain joins TRBV4-1 to TRBJ2-5; weak D call: TRBD2 (6 bases). V lost 4 bases, J lost 2 bases, and 17 bases lay in between. This CDR3 region has 16 residues. Per the germline V gene, CDR1 is MGHRA and CDR2 is YSYEKL.

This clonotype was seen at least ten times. This CDR3 is CASSSLGYTF. DNA of the CDR3: TGTGCCAGCAGCTCCCTCGGCTACACCTTC. This chain links TRBV7-9 with TRBJ1-2; D unclear. CDR1 and CDR2 (germline): SEHNR, FQNEAQ (reference sequence). Between the trimmed V and J ends, which lost 4 bases and 8 bases, there was a span of 5 bases. The CDR3 totals 10 residues.

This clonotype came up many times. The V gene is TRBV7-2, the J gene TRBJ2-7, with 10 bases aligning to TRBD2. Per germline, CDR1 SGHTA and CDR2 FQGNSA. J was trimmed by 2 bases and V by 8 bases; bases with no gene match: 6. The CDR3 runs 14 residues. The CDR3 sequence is CASLKRGGAYEQYF. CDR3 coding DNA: TGTGCCAGCTTAAAGCGGGGGGGAGCCTACGAGCAGTACTTC.

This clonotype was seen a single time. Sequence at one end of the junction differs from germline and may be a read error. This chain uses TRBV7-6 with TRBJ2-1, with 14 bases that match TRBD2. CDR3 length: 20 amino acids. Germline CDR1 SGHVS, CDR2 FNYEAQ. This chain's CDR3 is CASSLLGLAGAKFYNNVQFF. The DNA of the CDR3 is TGTGCCAGCAGCTTATTGGGACTAGCGGGGGCCAAGTTTTATAACAATGTGCAGTTCTTC.

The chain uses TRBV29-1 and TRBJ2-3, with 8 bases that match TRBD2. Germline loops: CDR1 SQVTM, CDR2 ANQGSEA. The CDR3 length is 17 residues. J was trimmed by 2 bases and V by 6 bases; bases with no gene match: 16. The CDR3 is CSVTLAGGPYLTDTQYF. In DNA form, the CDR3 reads TGCAGCGTGACACTCGCGGGGGGCCCATACCTCACAGATACGCAGTATTTT.

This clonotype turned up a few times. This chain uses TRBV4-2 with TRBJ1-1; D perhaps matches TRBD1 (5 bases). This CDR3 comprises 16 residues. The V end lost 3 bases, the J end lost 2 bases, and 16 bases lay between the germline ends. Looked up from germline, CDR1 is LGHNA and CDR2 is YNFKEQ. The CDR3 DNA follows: TGTGCCAGCAGCCAGGTGGGGATGGGGGTAAACACTGAAGCTTTCTTT. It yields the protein CASSQVGMGVNTEAFF.

The CDR3 reads CASSLGPTSGAEQFF. CDR3 nucleotide sequence: TGTGCCAGCAGCTTGGGCCCGACTAGCGGGGCTGAGCAGTTCTTC. This chain joins TRBV5-4 and TRBJ2-1; 11 bases are shared with TRBD2. The CDR3 runs 15 residues. Germline V gene data show CDR1 as SGHNT and CDR2 as YYREEE (reference sequence). Trimming took 0 bases from V and 9 from J; bases not matched to a gene: 5.